Reported below is one TCR beta chain. The data originate from a study of blood T cell repertoires in COVID-19. Across the whole study: COVID-19 samples, acute and convalescent, were from the United States, Italy and Spain. From T cells, B-cell-depleted T cells, or PBMCs came the material, which was cDNA or gDNA.

Methods used by the authors: Researchers report that nucleated cell counts were estimated from reference gene primer amplification. Profiling relied on immunoSEQ multiplex PCR, and the TCRdb table lists in-frame clones only, not all of them. The V and J calls and clone size come from that table; D and trimming were worked out from the DNA. The table records about 40,000 clones, about 86% of them present only once. This sequence originates from a woman aged 60 to 75 with acute or convalescent COVID-19. The sequenced material came from peripheral blood.

CDR3 amino acids: CASSRTPLSYITDTQYF. The CDR3 coding sequence is TGTGCCAGCAGCCGGACTCCGTTGTCGTATATCACAGATACGCAGTATTTT. This chain connects TRBV21-1 to TRBJ2-3; the table's TRBD2 call for D was not verified on the DNA. TRBV21-1 is given as a pseudogene. The CDR3 covers 17 residues.